This is a list of T cell receptor beta chains from one sample in a study of lymphopenia after photon versus proton radiotherapy. This table comes from immunoSEQ multiplex PCR, and its TCRdb copy is limited to in-frame clones, with some not included. The sample includes 15,000 or so clones, 85% to 90% of them seen just once. The sample was peripheral blood, taken from a patient treated with proton-based radiotherapy. Receptors were obtained from a man between 65 and 80 years old with pancreatic cancer. The CDR3 runs from the conserved cysteine through the conserved F or W. D genes are given only for firm matches. Only part of the rows carry a size: once, few, many, or a class if the clone is expanded.

D gene	V gene	clone size	J gene	CDR3 protein	CDR3 DNA
-	TRBV11-3	-	TRBJ2-2	CASSLGLSNTGELFF	TGTGCCAGCAGCTTAGGGCTATCTAACACCGGGGAGCTGTTTTTT
-	TRBV28	-	TRBJ1-2	CASSLSQDGYGYTF	TGTGCCAGCAGTTTATCCCAGGATGGGTATGGCTACACCTTC
-	TRBV11-2	-	TRBJ2-7	CASSLGVGTLRSYEQYF	TGTGCCAGCAGCTTAGGTGTGGGGACACTTCGCTCCTACGAGCAGTACTTC
TRBD1	TRBV5-4	-	TRBJ1-1	CASSVDRGQDTEAFF	TGTGCCAGCAGCGTGGACAGGGGGCAGGACACTGAAGCTTTCTTT
-	TRBV27	-	TRBJ2-7	CASSWLESGEQYF	TGTGCCAGCAGTTGGTTGGAGTCAGGCGAGCAGTACTTC
-	TRBV19	few	TRBJ2-7	CASRRTAGYEQYF	TGTGCCAGTAGGCGGACAGCGGGATACGAGCAGTACTTC
-	TRBV6-5	-	TRBJ2-3	CASSVRDLSTDTQYF	TGTGCCAGCAGTGTCCGGGACTTGAGCACAGATACGCAGTATTTT
-	TRBV7-3	once	TRBJ1-4	CASSPRRVLEKLFF	TGTGCCAGCAGCCCTCGCCGGGTCCTAGAAAAACTGTTTTTT
-	TRBV4-2	once	TRBJ2-3	CASSYNRQGTDTQYF	TGTGCCAGCAGCTATAACCGACAGGGCACAGATACGCAGTATTTT
TRBD2	TRBV11-2	-	TRBJ2-7	CASSLVAGGQYEQYF	TGTGCCAGCAGCTTAGTAGCGGGAGGGCAGTACGAGCAGTACTTC
-	TRBV5-5	-	TRBJ2-7	CASRQAAGSSYEQYF	TGTGCCAGCAGGCAGGCGGCAGGGAGCTCCTACGAGCAGTACTTC
-	TRBV5-5	-	TRBJ1-1	CASSLGRKNTEAFF	TGTGCCAGCAGCTTGGGACGGAAGAACACTGAAGCTTTCTTT
-	TRBV27	-	TRBJ2-5	CASSRRRTQETQYF	TGTGCCAGCAGTCGGCGTCGGACCCAAGAGACCCAGTACTTC
-	TRBV6-7	-	TRBJ1-2	CASSYSTLGSRGPGYTF	TGTGCCAGCAGTTACTCGACCTTGGGCAGTCGCGGTCCCGGCTACACCTTC
-	TRBV6-5	-	TRBJ2-7	CASRKGNEQYF	TGTGCCAGCAGAAAGGGAAACGAGCAGTACTTC
TRBD1	TRBV10-1	-	TRBJ2-3	CASSRDRGTDTQYF	TGCGCCAGCAGCCGGGACAGGGGCACAGATACGCAGTATTTT
TRBD1	TRBV18	-	TRBJ1-2	CASSPPGQESAYGYTF	TGTGCCAGCTCACCACCGGGACAGGAGTCCGCCTATGGCTACACCTTC
TRBD2	TRBV7-3	-	TRBJ2-3	CASSLGREHTQYF	TGTGCCAGCAGCTTAGGGCGGGAGCATACGCAGTATTTT
TRBD2	TRBV2	-	TRBJ2-2	CASSLLAGAGELFF	TGTGCCAGCAGTCTTCTAGCGGGTGCTGGGGAGCTGTTTTTT
-	TRBV25-1	-	TRBJ1-1	CASWGFAEAFF	TGTGCCAGCTGGGGGTTCGCTGAAGCTTTCTTT
-	TRBV5-1	-	TRBJ1-1	CASSSGEGVSNTEAFF	TGCGCCAGCAGCTCGGGCGAAGGGGTGTCGAACACTGAAGCTTTCTTT
-	TRBV2	-	TRBJ2-1	CASSLQGDLSYNEQFF	TGTGCCAGCAGTTTACAAGGGGACCTCTCCTACAATGAGCAGTTCTTC
-	TRBV20-1	-	TRBJ1-1	CSARRDTEAFF	TGCAGTGCTAGAAGGGACACTGAAGCTTTCTTT
TRBD1	TRBV19	-	TRBJ1-4	CASRSLFGGTGREKLFF	TGTGCCAGTAGGTCGCTGTTCGGGGGGACAGGTCGTGAAAAACTGTTTTTT
-	TRBV7-9	-	TRBJ2-1	CASSLASSNNEQFF	TGTGCCAGCAGCTTAGCGTCCAGTAACAATGAGCAGTTCTTC
-	TRBV29-1	once	TRBJ2-7	CSGGFRGDEQYF	TGCAGCGGAGGATTCAGGGGAGACGAGCAGTACTTC